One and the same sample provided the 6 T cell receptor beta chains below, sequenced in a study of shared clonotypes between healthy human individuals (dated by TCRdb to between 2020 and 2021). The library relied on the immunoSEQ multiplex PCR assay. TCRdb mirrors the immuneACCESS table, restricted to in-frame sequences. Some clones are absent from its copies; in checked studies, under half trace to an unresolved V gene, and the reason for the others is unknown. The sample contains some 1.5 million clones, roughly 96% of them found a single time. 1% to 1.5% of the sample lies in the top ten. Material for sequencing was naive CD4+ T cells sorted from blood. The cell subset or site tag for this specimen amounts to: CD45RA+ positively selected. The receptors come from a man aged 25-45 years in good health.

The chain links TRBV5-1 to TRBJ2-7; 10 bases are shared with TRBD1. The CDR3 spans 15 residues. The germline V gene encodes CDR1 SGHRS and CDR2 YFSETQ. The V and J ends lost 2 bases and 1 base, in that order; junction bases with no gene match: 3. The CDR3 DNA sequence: TGCGCCAGCAGCTTACGACAGGGGGCATCCTACGAGCAGTACTTC. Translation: CASSLRQGASYEQYF.

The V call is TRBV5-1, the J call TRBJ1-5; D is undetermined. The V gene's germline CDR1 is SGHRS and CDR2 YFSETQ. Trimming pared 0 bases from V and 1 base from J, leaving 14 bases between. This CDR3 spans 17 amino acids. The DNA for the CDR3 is TGCGCCAGCAGCTTGGGTACTGCTCCTGGCAGCAATCAGCCCCAGCATTTT. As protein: CASSLGTAPGSNQPQHF.

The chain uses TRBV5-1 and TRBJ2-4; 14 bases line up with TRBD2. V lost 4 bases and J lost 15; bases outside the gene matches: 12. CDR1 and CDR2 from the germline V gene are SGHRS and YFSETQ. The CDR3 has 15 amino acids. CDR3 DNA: TGCGCCAGCAGCCCGACTAGCGGGAGGGTCGGAATCCCGTACTTC. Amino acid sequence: CASSPTSGRVGIPYF.

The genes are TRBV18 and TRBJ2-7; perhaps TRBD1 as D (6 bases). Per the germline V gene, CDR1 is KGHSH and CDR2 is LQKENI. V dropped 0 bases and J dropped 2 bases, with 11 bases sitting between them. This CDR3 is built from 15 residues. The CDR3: CASSPPSTGTYEQYF. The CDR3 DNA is TGTGCCAGCTCACCACCGAGTACAGGGACCTACGAGCAGTACTTC. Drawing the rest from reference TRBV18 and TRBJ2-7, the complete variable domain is NAGVMQNPRHLVRRRGQEARLRCSPMKGHSHVYWYRQLPEEGLKFMVYLQKENIIDESGMPKERFSAEFPKEGPSILRIQQVVRGDSAAYFCASSPPSTGTYEQYFGPGTRLTVT.

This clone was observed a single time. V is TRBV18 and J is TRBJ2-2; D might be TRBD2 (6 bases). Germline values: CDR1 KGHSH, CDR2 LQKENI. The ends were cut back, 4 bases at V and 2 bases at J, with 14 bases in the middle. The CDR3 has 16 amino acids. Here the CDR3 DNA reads TGTGCCAGCTCACGTCTCTCCGGGGGAAACACCGGGGAGCTGTTTTTT. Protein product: CASSRLSGGNTGELFF.

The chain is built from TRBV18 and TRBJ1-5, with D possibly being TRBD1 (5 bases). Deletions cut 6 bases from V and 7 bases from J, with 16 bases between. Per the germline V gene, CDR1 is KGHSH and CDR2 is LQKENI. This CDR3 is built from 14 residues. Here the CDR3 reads CASSLLGVKQPQHF. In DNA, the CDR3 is TGTGCCAGCTCCTTGTTGGGGGTGAAACAGCCCCAGCATTTT.